What follows describes a single TCR beta chain. What it binds is not known. This specimen comes from a study of T cells in narcolepsy. Across the whole study: Donors had narcolepsy type 1 or type 2, or were healthy controls. General study points: In some patient and control memory CD4+ samples, autoreactive clones were absent. Reportedly, autoreactive clonotypes were serially detected in patients' blood but not controls'. Same-patient CSF and blood CD4+ T cell clonotypes included HCRT-specific and TRIB2-specific autoreactive ones.

With 8 bases clipped from V and 7 bases from J, the junction kept 10 bases outside the gene matches. Germline V gene sequence: CDR1 WNHNN, CDR2 SYGVQD (reference sequence). This CDR3 has 14 amino acids. Only in-frame clones appear in the TCRdb table, and some are missing; sequencing was by immunoSEQ multiplex PCR. The sample lists 25,000 or so clones; around 85% were seen once. This chain uses TRBV10-1 with TRBJ2-2, with 7 bases aligning to TRBD1. The TCR sequence derives from a human donor in good health. Input material: memory (CD45RA-) CD4+ T cells from blood. This chain's CDR3 is CASGGDSFNGELFF. Written as DNA, the CDR3 is TGCGCCAGCGGTGGGGACAGTTTTAACGGGGAGCTGTTTTTT.